The 15 T cell receptor beta chains listed next were all sequenced from one sample in a study of persistence of HIV-infected CD4 T cells. Overlapping HIV-1 Gag 15-mer peptides at 0.85 to 1 ug per peptide per mL were used. Memory cells lacking CD40L and CD69 with high CD45RO were sorted. These receptors have no identified antigens. This was the immunoSEQ version 4 assay in survey mode. Repertoires were generated with immunoSEQ multiplex PCR, while TCRdb's copy carries only in-frame clones and drops some. The table lists tens of thousands of clones, about 81% of them singletons. The specimen comprised CD4+ T cells sorted from PBMCs after roughly 19-hour stimulation, sampled from a patient who received antiretroviral therapy. Every receptor here comes from an adult man with HIV who was CMV-seropositive.

The chain uses TRBV7-2 and TRBJ2-3; 9 bases fit TRBD1. Germline V CDR1 and CDR2: SGHTA, FQGNSA. With V trimmed by 1 base and J by 4 bases, 6 bases remained unmatched. This CDR3 spans 16 amino acids. This chain's CDR3 is CASSLGWDRVADTQYF. In DNA form, the CDR3 reads TGTGCCAGCAGCTTAGGATGGGACAGGGTAGCAGATACGCAGTATTTT.

The J gene is TRBJ1-5, the V gene TRBV27; D is possibly TRBD1 (6 bases). Per the germline V gene, CDR1 is MNHEY and CDR2 is SMNVEV (reference sequence). Trimming removed 6 bases from V and 7 bases from J, with 16 bases in between. CDR3 length: 14 residues. Here the CDR3 DNA reads TGTGCCAGCAGGAGCTGGGGGGCTGGACAGCCCCAGCATTTT. This encodes CASRSWGAGQPQHF.

The rearrangement joins TRBV2 to TRBJ1-5, with a possible D match to TRBD1 (5 bases). Germline loops: CDR1 SNHLY, CDR2 FYNNEI. The V end lost 6 bases, the J end lost 0 bases, and 9 bases lay between the germline ends. This CDR3 has 14 residues. The CDR3 loop is CASSNRHSNQPQHF. As DNA, the CDR3 is TGTGCCAGCAGCAACAGGCATAGCAATCAGCCCCAGCATTTT. The full variable domain, with the rest looked up from reference TRBV2 and TRBJ1-5, is EPEVTQTPSHQVTQMGQEVILRCVPISNHLYFYWYRQILGQKVEFLVSFYNNEISEKSEIFDDQFSVERPDGSNFTLKIRSTKLEDSAMYFCASSNRHSNQPQHFGDGTRLSIL.

This chain uses TRBV11-1 with TRBJ2-7; D is perhaps TRBD2 (5 bases). V lost 4 bases to trimming and J lost 7 bases, with 17 bases between them. Germline CDR1 and CDR2: SGHAT and FQDESV (reference sequence). This CDR3 is built from 14 residues. In DNA, the CDR3 is TGTGCCAGCAGCTCCCTCCGGCCCGGGGAAGAGCAGTACTTC. The encoded protein is CASSSLRPGEEQYF.

The chain employs TRBV5-1 and TRBJ2-1, with D perhaps TRBD1 or TRBD2 (5 bases each). Trimming pared 5 bases from V and 3 bases from J, leaving 12 bases between. CDR3 length: 14 residues. Germline V gives CDR1 SGHRS, CDR2 YFSETQ. The CDR3, as DNA: TGCGCCAGCAGGGCCGGGACCGACTACAATGAGCAGTTCTTC. Its protein is CASRAGTDYNEQFF.

The chain links TRBV6-6 to TRBJ1-5; unclear D gene. The CDR3 has 12 amino acids. The V gene's germline CDR1 is MNHNY and CDR2 SVGAGI (reference sequence). Trimming pared 7 bases from V and 4 bases from J, leaving 8 bases between. For the CDR3, the DNA is TGTGCCAGCAAGACTGCTAATCAGCCCCAGCATTTT. This codes for CASKTANQPQHF.

The rearrangement uses TRBV2 and TRBJ1-2, with 7 bases aligning to TRBD1. Trimming at V came to 3 bases and at J to 2 bases, leaving 0 bases not matched to a gene. The CDR3 length is 13 residues. Per the germline V gene, CDR1 is SNHLY and CDR2 is FYNNEI. The CDR3 DNA follows: TGTGCCAGCAGTGAGACAGGGAACTATGGCTACACCTTC. Residues: CASSETGNYGYTF.

The count of this clone is one. Compared with germline, one end of the junction differs, possibly owing to a read error. V usage is TRBV5-4 and J usage is TRBJ2-1; TRBD2 aligns across 8 bases. The CDR3 extends over 18 amino acids. In germline, CDR1 is SGHNT, CDR2 YYREEE (reference sequence). CDR3 nucleotide sequence: TGTGCCAGCAGCCCAACCCCCGCGGAGGGCGGGAGCGGGGGAAGAGTACTCTTC. This gives the protein CASSPTPAEGGSGGRVLF.

V gene TRBV6-5 combines with J gene TRBJ1-6; D gene ambiguous. Per the germline V gene, CDR1 is MNHEY and CDR2 is SVGAGI. CDR3 size: 14 residues. The V end was cut by 2 bases, the J end by 0 bases, with 2 bases between. The CDR3 DNA follows: TGTGCCAGCAGTTACGACTCCTATAATTCACCCCTCCACTTT. Translated: CASSYDSYNSPLHF.

V usage is TRBV10-3 and J usage is TRBJ1-1, with D unresolved. Germline CDR1 is ENHRY and CDR2 is SYGVKD. V lost 4 bases and J 0 bases, leaving 6 bases between the germline ends. The CDR3 has 13 residues. Written as DNA, the CDR3 is TGTGCCATCAGTGGCCATATGAACACTGAAGCTTTCTTT. The encoded protein is CAISGHMNTEAFF.

This sequence joins TRBV7-9 and TRBJ2-7; D assignment may be TRBD1 or TRBD2 (6 bases each). The CDR3 sequence is 15 residues long. V was clipped by 3 bases and J by 5 bases, with 17 bases between them. Germline-derived CDR1 and CDR2 are SEHNR and FQNEAQ (reference sequence). DNA for the CDR3: TGTGCCAGCAGCTTTTGGGGGGCCAGGGTAGACGAGCAGTACTTC. Protein sequence: CASSFWGARVDEQYF.

This clone appeared once. The gene calls are TRBV28 and TRBJ1-2, with unresolved D. The V end was cut by 6 bases, the J end by 1 base, with 9 bases between. Germline V gene lookup returns CDR1 MDHEN and CDR2 SYDVKM. This CDR3 comprises 13 residues. In DNA, the CDR3 is TGTGCCAGCAGCCGGTTAAGTAACTATGGCTACACCTTC. Amino acids: CASSRLSNYGYTF.

J is TRBJ1-5 and V is TRBV5-4, with D tentatively TRBD1 (5 bases). Germline-derived CDR1 and CDR2 are SGHNT and YYREEE (reference sequence). The CDR3 has 15 residues. The ends were cut back, 9 bases at V and 0 bases at J, with 16 bases in the middle. The CDR3 loop reads CATRGTNYSNQPQHF. The CDR3 region has the DNA TGTGCCACCCGAGGGACGAATTATAGCAATCAGCCCCAGCATTTT.

Only a few counts were recorded for this clone. This sequence joins TRBV4-2 and TRBJ2-7; 7 positions agree with TRBD1. The CDR3 loop spans 12 amino acids. The V gene's germline CDR1 is LGHNA and CDR2 YNFKEQ. Germline trimming cut 4 bases from V and 5 bases from J; bases unmatched to any gene: 2. CDR3 residues: CASSPTGDEQYF. The CDR3 coding sequence is TGTGCCAGCAGCCCAACAGGGGACGAGCAGTACTTC.

The chain uses TRBV19 and TRBJ1-2; TRBD1 aligns across 10 bases. The CDR3 is 14 residues long. From germline, CDR1 is LNHDA and CDR2 SQIVND (reference sequence). The V gene end was trimmed by 9 bases and the J gene end by 4 bases; junction bases not matched to a gene: 8. CDR3 in DNA: TGTGCCAGCCAATCCGGGACAGGGGTCTATGGCTACACCTTC. Its protein product is CASQSGTGVYGYTF.